This TCR beta chain comes out of a study of blood T cells in healthy people across ages. A second PCR of roughly 7 to 11 cycles used a sample-barcoded 5' primer and a J-beta primer mix. Each CDR3 protein is one row after TCRdb ran MiXCR on the 5' RACE reads. The top ten hold less than 15% of the sample, which has about a million distinct CDR3 sequences, about two fifths seen once. J lost 2 bases, V lost 1 base, and 12 bases had no gene match. Germline loops: CDR1 DFQATT, CDR2 SNEGSKA (reference sequence). CDR3 length: 19 residues. This sequence joins TRBV20-1 and TRBJ2-4; 12 nucleotides align to TRBD2. The clonotype originates from a man between 18 and 29 years old in good health. The specimen sequenced was blood. CDR3: CSARAPGLAGGHSKNIQYF. CDR3 bases: TGCAGTGCTAGAGCCCCGGGCCTAGCGGGGGGGCATTCCAAAAACATTCAGTACTTC.